This T cell receptor beta chain stems from a study of molecular identifiers for immune sequencing clone quantification. V gave up 8 bases and J gave up 7 bases; unmatched junction bases: 3. The CDR3 covers 11 residues. TCRdb used MiXCR to reprocess the PCR reads, holding one entry per CDR3 protein. The table records about 330,000 distinct CDR3 sequences, about 23% of them present only once. This clonotype turned up a few times. What it binds is not known. CD8+CD4-CCR7+CD45RA+ cells were sorted as naive CD8 T cells. Regarding the study as a whole: Clonotypes surpassing 20 RNA copies contained over 98% of effector molecules, versus under 1% in naive cells. Clone sizes that are highly expanded could be underestimated when identical TCR molecules share a barcode.

What was sequenced was naive CD8+ T cells from blood, with Jurkat cell RNA spiked in. The subset is: FACS-sorted CD8+CD4-CCR7+CD45RA+ naive T cells. V and J are TRBV12-3 or TRBV12-4 and TRBJ1-1; 8 bases are a match to TRBD1. This TCR came from a human donor in good health. Some libraries in this study had Jurkat cell RNA spiked in. CDR3 nucleotides: TGTGCCAGCGGACAGGGTTTTGAAGCTTTCTTT. Translating gives CASGQGFEAFF.